This T cell receptor (beta chain) was recovered during a study of shared clonotypes between healthy human individuals. Whole-study results and caveats: Donor clonotype sharing was expected to depend on sequencing depth.

CDR1 is MDHEN and CDR2 is SYDVKM in the germline V gene. V shed 2 bases, J shed 5 bases, and the junction held 5 bases outside the gene matches. The CDR3 contains 14 residues. Each PCR replicate from the sorted subsets contained around 0.2 ug DNA, which is tens of thousands of T cell genomes. Some clones are missing from TCRdb's copy, which holds only in-frame ones; the method was immunoSEQ multiplex PCR. This table holds about 1,500,000 clones, roughly 96% found once. On this clone: The antigen remains undetermined.

The chain joins TRBV28 to TRBJ2-5; 7 nucleotides agree with TRBD2. The receptor was derived from a man aged 25-45 years in good health. Sequencing was performed on naive CD4+ T cells sorted from blood. Subset meaning: CD45RA+ positively selected. CDR3 in amino acids: CASSLGGGDETQYF. CDR3 sequence (DNA): TGTGCCAGCAGTTTAGGGGGAGGGGACGAGACCCAGTACTTC.